Listed below are T cell receptor beta chains from one sample, sequenced in a study of shared clonotypes between healthy human individuals. Data came from immunoSEQ multiplex PCR; TCRdb stores just in-frame clones and leaves some out. The data contain about 2 million clones, roughly 94% of them seen just once; the ten biggest clones take up around 1.2%. The sequencing input was naive CD8+ T cells sorted from blood. These receptors all stem from a man aged 18 to 29 in good health. Each CDR3 is given with its conserved first and last residue. Only some rows state a clone size, as once, few, many or a class for expanded clones.

v_call	j_call	clone_size	cdr3_aa
TRBV5-6	TRBJ2-1	-	CASSFGAGAYNEQFF
TRBV19	TRBJ2-1	-	CASTRAGTYNEQFF
TRBV7-9	TRBJ1-2	once	CASSLAEQGYLYGYTF
TRBV5-4	TRBJ2-7	-	CASSFDSYEQYF
TRBV21-1	TRBJ2-7	-	CASSAQGDRGLYEQYF
TRBV6-5	TRBJ1-5	-	CASSPRTDNQPQHF
TRBV27	TRBJ2-7	-	CASSSAIGTYEQYF
TRBV10-2	TRBJ2-7	-	CASSESPWGGAGEQYF
TRBV25-1	TRBJ2-3	-	CASGAADTQYF
TRBV11-2	TRBJ2-7	-	CASSLLGQGAIYEQYF
TRBV6-5	TRBJ2-7	-	CASSLGLVGEQYF
TRBV18	TRBJ2-1	-	CASSPPGTDFQFF
TRBV5-1	TRBJ1-1	-	CASSYTGGEAFF
TRBV4-3	TRBJ2-7	-	CASSQWAASGLGEQYF
TRBV2	TRBJ1-2	once	CASSDWGQGEYGYTF
TRBV9	TRBJ2-1	-	CASSLGQPYNEQFF
TRBV6-6	TRBJ2-7	-	CASSSGTGTYEQYF